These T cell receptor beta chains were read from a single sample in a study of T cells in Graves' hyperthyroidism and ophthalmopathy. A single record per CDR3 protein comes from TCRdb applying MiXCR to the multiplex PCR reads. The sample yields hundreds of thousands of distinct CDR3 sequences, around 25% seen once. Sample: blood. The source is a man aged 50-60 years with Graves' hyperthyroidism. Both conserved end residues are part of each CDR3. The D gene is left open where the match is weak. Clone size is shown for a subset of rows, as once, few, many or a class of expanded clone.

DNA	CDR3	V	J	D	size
TGTGCCTGGAGCGGGAGCTATACGCAGTATTTT	CAWSGSYTQYF	TRBV30	TRBJ2-3	NA	many
TGTGCCAGCAGCGGGACTAGCGGGAGTCAAGAGACCCAGTACTTC	CASSGTSGSQETQYF	TRBV7-6	TRBJ2-5	TRBD2	NA
TGTGCTAGTCGGGGCGGGACCTTGAACACCGGGGAGCTGTTTTTT	CASRGGTLNTGELFF	TRBV12-5	TRBJ2-2	NA	few
TGTGCCAGCAGTGAATCCGGGCCTCCAAATAACTATGGCTACACCTTC	CASSESGPPNNYGYTF	TRBV6-1	TRBJ1-2	NA	NA
TGCAGTGCTATCGGTGTCGACAGGGGGTCTCGGGAGCAGTACTTC	CSAIGVDRGSREQYF	TRBV20-1	TRBJ2-7	TRBD1	few
TGTGCCAGCAGGTGGACGGCAGATAGCAATCAGCCCCAGCATTTT	CASRWTADSNQPQHF	TRBV6-1	TRBJ1-5	NA	few
TGTGCCAGCATGGGACTAGCGACAACCTACGAGCAGTACTTC	CASMGLATTYEQYF	TRBV27	TRBJ2-7	TRBD2	NA
TGTGCCAGCAGCGTAGGACTAGCGGGGACCACCGGGGAGCTGTTTTTT	CASSVGLAGTTGELFF	TRBV5-4	TRBJ2-2	TRBD2	NA
TGCAGTGCTAGGGTGATGTCGGGTGAGCAGTTCTTC	CSARVMSGEQFF	TRBV20-1	TRBJ2-1	NA	many
TGTGCCAGCAGCCGGGCCTTACCCGGTGAGCAGTTCTTC	CASSRALPGEQFF	TRBV3-1	TRBJ2-1	NA	NA
TGTGCCAGCAAAAGTAGCGAGTCCTACAATGAGCAGTTCTTC	CASKSSESYNEQFF	TRBV6-1	TRBJ2-1	NA	NA
TGCAGTGCGGCTAGCGGGAGTTTAAGGGAGACCCAGTACTTC	CSAASGSLRETQYF	TRBV20-1	TRBJ2-5	TRBD2	few
TGTGCCAGCAGTGGCCCTGTTTCCTATGAGCAGTTCTTC	CASSGPVSYEQFF	TRBV7-3	TRBJ2-1	NA	NA
TGTGCCTGTTCACTAGCGGGAGGCGGAGATACGCAGTATTTT	CACSLAGGGDTQYF	TRBV2	TRBJ2-3	TRBD2	many
TGTGCTAGTGGTTTGGTATTGGGGGAGACCCAGTACTTC	CASGLVLGETQYF	TRBV12-5	TRBJ2-5	NA	NA
TGTGCCAGTAGTAGGGGAACCGCTGGAAACACCATATATTTT	CASSRGTAGNTIYF	TRBV19	TRBJ1-3	NA	NA
TGTGCCAGCAGAGGGCGGACACTCTCTGGAAACACCATATATTTT	CASRGRTLSGNTIYF	TRBV12-3/TRBV12-4	TRBJ1-3	NA	NA
TGTGCCACCAGTGCTAGCGGGAGTCGTAATGAGCAGTTCTTC	CATSASGSRNEQFF	TRBV15	TRBJ2-1	TRBD2	NA
TGCGCCAGCAGCCAAGGTGGCCTGAATGGCTACACCTTC	CASSQGGLNGYTF	TRBV7-8	TRBJ1-2	NA	NA
TGCGCCAGCCGTTGGGCAGGGACGGACAATGAGCAGTTCTTC	CASRWAGTDNEQFF	TRBV10-2	TRBJ2-1	NA	few
TGTGCCAGCAGTTTTCGCACTACAGGGGGAGCTAACTATGGCTACACCTTC	CASSFRTTGGANYGYTF	TRBV28	TRBJ1-2	TRBD1	NA
TGTGCCAGCAGCCCCCTTGGGGGCGACTACAATGAGCAGTTCTTC	CASSPLGGDYNEQFF	TRBV7-2	TRBJ2-1	NA	few
TGTGCCAGCAGTGAAGAAGCGGGAGGGCCCTACGAGCAGTACTTC	CASSEEAGGPYEQYF	TRBV6-1	TRBJ2-7	TRBD2	many
TGTGCCAGCAGTCCCAACCTGGCCAGGACTAACACCGGGGAGCTGTTTTTT	CASSPNLARTNTGELFF	TRBV12-3/TRBV12-4	TRBJ2-2	NA	few
TGTGCCAGCAGTCCGGTAACCGGGGAGCTGTTTTTT	CASSPVTGELFF	TRBV6-1	TRBJ2-2	NA	NA
TGCGCCAGCACCGAACCGGGCCGTTCCACAGATACGCAGTATTTT	CASTEPGRSTDTQYF	TRBV5-1	TRBJ2-3	NA	NA
TGTGCCTGGAGTGTGGGGGACTCACCCCTCCACTTT	CAWSVGDSPLHF	TRBV30	TRBJ1-6	NA	few
TGTGCCAGCAGCTTAGAGTCGGGAGGGAGGGCTGAGCAGTTCTTC	CASSLESGGRAEQFF	TRBV11-2	TRBJ2-1	TRBD2	many
TGTGCCAGCAGTTTATCACTAGCGGGGGACCTCACAGATACGCAGTATTTT	CASSLSLAGDLTDTQYF	TRBV28	TRBJ2-3	TRBD2	many
TGCAGCGTTTCGAGGGCCACCGGGGAGCTGTTTTTT	CSVSRATGELFF	TRBV29-1	TRBJ2-2	NA	NA
TGTGCCAGCAGTCTGGACCCCGTAAGGGGGTACAATGAGCAGTTCTTC	CASSLDPVRGYNEQFF	TRBV28	TRBJ2-1	NA	few
TGCAGTGTTTATGACTACAACAATGAGCAGTTCTTC	CSVYDYNNEQFF	TRBV20-1	TRBJ2-1	NA	few
TGCAGCGTTGACCATGGACAGGGTGGCTACGAGCAGTACTTC	CSVDHGQGGYEQYF	TRBV29-1	TRBJ2-7	TRBD1	many
TGTGCCAGCAGTTACGGGGGACACTTATCTAACTATGGCTACACCTTC	CASSYGGHLSNYGYTF	TRBV6-5	TRBJ1-2	NA	NA
TGTGCCAGCAGCTTGGTGAACAGCCTTAATGAGCAGTTCTTC	CASSLVNSLNEQFF	TRBV5-6	TRBJ2-1	NA	NA
TGTGCCAGCAGCCCTCGGTCAGGGGGTTACGGGGAGACCCAGTACTTC	CASSPRSGGYGETQYF	TRBV5-5	TRBJ2-5	TRBD1	few
TGTGCCAGTAGTATCGGACTAGCCGACACCTACGAGCAGTACTTC	CASSIGLADTYEQYF	TRBV19	TRBJ2-7	TRBD2	few
TGCAGCGTGAGGACTGGAGGGACTAGGGGGAATGAGCAGTTCTTC	CSVRTGGTRGNEQFF	TRBV29-1	TRBJ2-1	TRBD2	NA
TGTGCCAGCAGTTTGGGACGTCGGGGACAGCCCCAGCATTTT	CASSLGRRGQPQHF	TRBV28	TRBJ1-5	NA	many
TGCGCCAGCAGCTTCCTCAGCGGGAGTAGTTATGAGCAGTTCTTC	CASSFLSGSSYEQFF	TRBV5-1	TRBJ2-1	TRBD2	few
TGTGCCAGCAGTTGGCGGGGCCTCACAGATACGCAGTATTTT	CASSWRGLTDTQYF	TRBV27	TRBJ2-3	NA	many
TGTGCCAGCAGCTCGGGTCACCTGGGTAATGAGCAGTTCTTC	CASSSGHLGNEQFF	TRBV11-3	TRBJ2-1	NA	NA
TGTGCCAGCAGCTTAGGGAGGTTCACGGGGGACGAGGATCAGCCCCAGCATTTT	CASSLGRFTGDEDQPQHF	TRBV7-9	TRBJ1-5	NA	NA
TGTGCCAGCTCCTACGGGGCTAGCGCCCGTGATGAGCAGTTCTTC	CASSYGASARDEQFF	TRBV7-3	TRBJ2-1	NA	many
TGTGCCAGCAGCTCTAGTGGCGATCAGCCCCAGCATTTT	CASSSSGDQPQHF	TRBV7-9	TRBJ1-5	NA	NA
TGTGCCAGCAGTGAAAGCCGCAGGGGCTATGGCTACACCTTC	CASSESRRGYGYTF	TRBV2	TRBJ1-2	NA	few
TGTGCCAGCAGTTCCGGGACTAGCGTTTTTACCGGGGAGCTGTTTTTT	CASSSGTSVFTGELFF	TRBV5-8	TRBJ2-2	TRBD2	NA
TGTGCCACCAGCTCCCCAGGGGGATCCTACGAGCAGTACTTC	CATSSPGGSYEQYF	TRBV15	TRBJ2-7	TRBD1	once
TGTGCCAGCAGTGAAGGACAGAATCAGCCCCAGCATTTT	CASSEGQNQPQHF	TRBV6-1	TRBJ1-5	NA	many
TGTGCCAGCAGCTCCGGACTAGCGGGAAGCACAGATACGCAGTATTTT	CASSSGLAGSTDTQYF	TRBV5-1	TRBJ2-3	TRBD2	many
TGTGCCAGCAGTTTGACCGGAAATGAAAAACTGTTTTTT	CASSLTGNEKLFF	TRBV28	TRBJ1-4	NA	few
TGTGCCAGCAGAACCCAGCGAGGTCAGCCCCAGCATTTT	CASRTQRGQPQHF	TRBV6-1	TRBJ1-5	NA	NA
TGTGCCAGCAGTAGCGACAACACCGGGGAGCTGTTTTTT	CASSSDNTGELFF	TRBV28	TRBJ2-2	NA	NA
TGTGCCAGCAGTGAGCAGATGAATCAGCCCCAGCATTTT	CASSEQMNQPQHF	TRBV2	TRBJ1-5	NA	many
TGCAGTGCTAGAACCGCGAGGAACTATGGCTACACCTTC	CSARTARNYGYTF	TRBV20-1	TRBJ1-2	NA	few
TGCGCCAGCAGCCCGGACAAGACTAACTATGGCTACACCTTC	CASSPDKTNYGYTF	TRBV10-2	TRBJ1-2	NA	NA
TGTGCCAGCAGTTTTGTAGCGGGAACTATGGAGCAGTACTTC	CASSFVAGTMEQYF	TRBV28	TRBJ2-7	TRBD2	many
TGTGCCAGCATCCGGGACAGGGGAGTAGGCGGGGAGCTGTTTTTT	CASIRDRGVGGELFF	TRBV5-4	TRBJ2-2	TRBD1	NA
TGTGCCAGCAGCTCAGGGACTAGGTACAATGAGCAGTTCTTC	CASSSGTRYNEQFF	TRBV7-3	TRBJ2-1	TRBD2	many